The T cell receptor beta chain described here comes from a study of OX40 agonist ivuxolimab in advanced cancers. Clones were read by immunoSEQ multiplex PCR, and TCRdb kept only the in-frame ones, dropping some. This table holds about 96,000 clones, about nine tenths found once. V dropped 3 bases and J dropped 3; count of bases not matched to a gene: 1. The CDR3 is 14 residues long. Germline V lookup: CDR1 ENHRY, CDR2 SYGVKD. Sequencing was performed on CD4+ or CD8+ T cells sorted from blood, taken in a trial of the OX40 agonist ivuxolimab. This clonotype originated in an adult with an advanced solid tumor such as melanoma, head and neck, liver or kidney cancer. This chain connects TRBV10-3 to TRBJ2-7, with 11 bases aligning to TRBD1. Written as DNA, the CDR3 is TGTGCCATCAGTGAAGGGACAGGGGGCTACGAGCAGTACTTC. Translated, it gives CAISEGTGGYEQYF.